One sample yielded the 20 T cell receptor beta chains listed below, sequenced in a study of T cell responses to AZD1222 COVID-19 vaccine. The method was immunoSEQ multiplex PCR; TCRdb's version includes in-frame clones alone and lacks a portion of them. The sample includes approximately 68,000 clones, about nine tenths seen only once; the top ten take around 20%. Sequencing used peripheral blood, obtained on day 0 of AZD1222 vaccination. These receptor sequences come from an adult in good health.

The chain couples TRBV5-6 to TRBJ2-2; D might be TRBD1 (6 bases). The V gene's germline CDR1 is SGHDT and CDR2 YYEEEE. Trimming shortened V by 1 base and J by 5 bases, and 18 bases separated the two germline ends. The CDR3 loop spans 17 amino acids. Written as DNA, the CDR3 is TGTGCCAGCAGCTTGTCCCGACAGGACTGGTTAACCGGGGAGCTGTTTTTT. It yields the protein CASSLSRQDWLTGELFF.

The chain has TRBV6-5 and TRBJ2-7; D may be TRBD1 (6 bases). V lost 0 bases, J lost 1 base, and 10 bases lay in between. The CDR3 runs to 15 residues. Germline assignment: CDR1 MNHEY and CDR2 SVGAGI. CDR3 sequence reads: CASSYSTGMSYEQYF. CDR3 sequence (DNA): TGTGCCAGCAGTTACTCAACAGGGATGTCCTACGAGCAGTACTTC.

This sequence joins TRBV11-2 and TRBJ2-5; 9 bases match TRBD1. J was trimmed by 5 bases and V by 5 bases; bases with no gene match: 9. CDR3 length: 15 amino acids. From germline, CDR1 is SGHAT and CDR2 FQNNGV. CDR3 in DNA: TGTGCCAGCAGCGCCGAGGACAGGGGTGCCGAGACCCAGTACTTC. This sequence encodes CASSAEDRGAETQYF.

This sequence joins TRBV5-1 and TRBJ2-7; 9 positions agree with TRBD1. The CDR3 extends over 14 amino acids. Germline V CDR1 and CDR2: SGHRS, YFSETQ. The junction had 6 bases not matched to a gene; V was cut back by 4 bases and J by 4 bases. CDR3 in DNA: TGCGCCAGCAGCCCCCCGGGACAGGGATACGAGCAGTACTTC. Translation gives CASSPPGQGYEQYF.

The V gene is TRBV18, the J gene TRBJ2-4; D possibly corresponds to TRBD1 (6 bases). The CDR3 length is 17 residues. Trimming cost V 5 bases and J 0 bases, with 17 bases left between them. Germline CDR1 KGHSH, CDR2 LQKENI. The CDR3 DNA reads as TGTGCCAGCTCAATAAATACAGGGATCCTAGCCAAAAACATTCAGTACTTC. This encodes CASSINTGILAKNIQYF.

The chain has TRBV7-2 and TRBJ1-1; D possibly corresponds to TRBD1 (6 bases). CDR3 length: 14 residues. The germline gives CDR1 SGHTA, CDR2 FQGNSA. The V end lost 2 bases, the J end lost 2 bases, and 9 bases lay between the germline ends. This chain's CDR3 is CASSLTGRNTEAFF. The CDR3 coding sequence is TGTGCCAGCAGCTTAACAGGGAGAAACACTGAAGCTTTCTTT.

The CDR3 loop reads CASSSTGYAGELFF. The CDR3 DNA sequence: TGTGCCAGCAGTTCTACAGGGTACGCGGGGGAGCTGTTTTTT. The rearrangement uses TRBV28 and TRBJ2-2; weak D call: TRBD1 (6 bases). Trimming left V 4 bases short and J 8 bases short, with 14 bases between. Germline values: CDR1 MDHEN, CDR2 SYDVKM. CDR3 length equals 14 residues. Combining the CDR3 with reference TRBV28 and TRBJ2-2 gives the whole variable domain DVKVTQSSRYLVKRTGEKVFLECVQDMDHENMFWYRQDPGLGLRLIYFSYDVKMKEKGDIPEGYSVSREKKERFSLILESASTNQTSMYLCASSSTGYAGELFFGEGSRLTVL.

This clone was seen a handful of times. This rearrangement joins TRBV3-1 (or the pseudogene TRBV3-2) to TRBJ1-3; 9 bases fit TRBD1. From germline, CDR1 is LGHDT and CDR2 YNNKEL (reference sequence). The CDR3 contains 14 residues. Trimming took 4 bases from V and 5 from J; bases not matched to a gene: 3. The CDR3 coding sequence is TGTGCCAGCAGCCTAGGACAGGGGCGAAACACCATATATTTT. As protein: CASSLGQGRNTIYF.

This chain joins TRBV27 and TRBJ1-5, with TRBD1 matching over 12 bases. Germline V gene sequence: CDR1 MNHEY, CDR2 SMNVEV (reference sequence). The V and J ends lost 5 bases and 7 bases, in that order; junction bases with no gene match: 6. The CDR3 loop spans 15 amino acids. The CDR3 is CASSLGQGAGQPQHF. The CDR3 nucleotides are TGTGCCAGCAGTCTGGGACAGGGGGCTGGGCAGCCCCAGCATTTT.

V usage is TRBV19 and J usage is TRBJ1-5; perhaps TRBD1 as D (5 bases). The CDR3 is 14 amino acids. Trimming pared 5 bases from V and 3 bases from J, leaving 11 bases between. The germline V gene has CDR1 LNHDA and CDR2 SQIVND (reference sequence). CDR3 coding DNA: TGTGCCAGTAGTGTCCAGGGAGCCAATCAGCCCCAGCATTTT. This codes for CASSVQGANQPQHF. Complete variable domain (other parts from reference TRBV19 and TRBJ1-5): DGGITQSPKYLFRKEGQNVTLSCEQNLNHDAMYWYRQDPGQGLRLIYYSQIVNDFQKGDIAEGYSVSREKKESFPLTVTSAQKNPTAFYLCASSVQGANQPQHFGDGTRLSIL.

As DNA, the CDR3 is TGTGCCAGCAGCCCGAACAGAGGCTACACCTTC. This codes for CASSPNRGYTF. The chain recombines TRBV3-1 (or the pseudogene TRBV3-2) with TRBJ1-2; D unclear. V lost 4 bases to trimming and J lost 8 bases, with 8 bases between them. Germline CDR1 is LGHDT and CDR2 is YNNKEL (reference sequence). This CDR3 region has 11 residues.

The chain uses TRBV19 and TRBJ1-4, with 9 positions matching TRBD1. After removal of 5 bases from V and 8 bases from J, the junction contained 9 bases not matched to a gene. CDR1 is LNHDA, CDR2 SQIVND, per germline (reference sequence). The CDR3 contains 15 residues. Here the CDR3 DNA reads TGTGCCAGTAGTTTCCGGACAGGGGCACCCGAAAAACTGTTTTTT. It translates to CASSFRTGAPEKLFF. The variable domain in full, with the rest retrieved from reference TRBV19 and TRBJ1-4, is DGGITQSPKYLFRKEGQNVTLSCEQNLNHDAMYWYRQDPGQGLRLIYYSQIVNDFQKGDIAEGYSVSREKKESFPLTVTSAQKNPTAFYLCASSFRTGAPEKLFFGSGTQLSVL.

This chain's CDR3 is CASSSPPRKGNTEAFF. In DNA form, the CDR3 reads TGTGCCAGCAGTTCTCCCCCGCGGAAAGGGAACACTGAAGCTTTCTTT. V is TRBV6-6 and J is TRBJ1-1, with D hard to call. Trimming cost V 4 bases and J 1 base, with 16 bases left between them. CDR3 length equals 16 residues. Germline V CDR1 and CDR2: MNHNY, SVGAGI (reference sequence).

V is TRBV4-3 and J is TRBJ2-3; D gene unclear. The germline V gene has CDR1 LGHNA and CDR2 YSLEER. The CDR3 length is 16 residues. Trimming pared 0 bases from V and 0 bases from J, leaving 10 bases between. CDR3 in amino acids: CASSQDTSRSTDTQYF. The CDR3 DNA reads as TGCGCCAGCAGCCAAGATACCTCGCGGAGCACAGATACGCAGTATTTT.

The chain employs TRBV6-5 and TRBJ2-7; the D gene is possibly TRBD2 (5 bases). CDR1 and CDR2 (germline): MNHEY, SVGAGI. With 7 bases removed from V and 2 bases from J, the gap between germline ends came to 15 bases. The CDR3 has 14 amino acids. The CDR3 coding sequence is TGTGCCAGCAAATTCGGAGGAAAGGCCTACGAGCAGTACTTC. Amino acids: CASKFGGKAYEQYF.

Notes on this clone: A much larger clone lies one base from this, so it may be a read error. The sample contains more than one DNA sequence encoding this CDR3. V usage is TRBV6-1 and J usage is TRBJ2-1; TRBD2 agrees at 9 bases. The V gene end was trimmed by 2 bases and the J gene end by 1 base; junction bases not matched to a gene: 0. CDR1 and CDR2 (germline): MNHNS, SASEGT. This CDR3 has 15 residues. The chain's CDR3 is CASSELAGSYNEQFF. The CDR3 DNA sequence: TGTGCCAGCAGTGAACTAGCGGGGTCCTACAATGAGCAGTTCTTC.

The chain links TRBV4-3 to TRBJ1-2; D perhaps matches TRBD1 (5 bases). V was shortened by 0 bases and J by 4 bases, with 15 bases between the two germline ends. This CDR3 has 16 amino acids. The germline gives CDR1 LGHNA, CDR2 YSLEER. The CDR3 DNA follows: TGCGCCAGCAGCCAAGAAGCCGTCAGGGAATCCTATGGCTACACCTTC. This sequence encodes CASSQEAVRESYGYTF.

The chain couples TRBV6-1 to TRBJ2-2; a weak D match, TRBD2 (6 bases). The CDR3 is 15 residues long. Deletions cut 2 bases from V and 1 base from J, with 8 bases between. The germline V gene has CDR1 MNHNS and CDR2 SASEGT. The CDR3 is CASSELARNTGELFF. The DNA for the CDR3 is TGTGCCAGCAGTGAACTAGCGAGGAACACCGGGGAGCTGTTTTTT.

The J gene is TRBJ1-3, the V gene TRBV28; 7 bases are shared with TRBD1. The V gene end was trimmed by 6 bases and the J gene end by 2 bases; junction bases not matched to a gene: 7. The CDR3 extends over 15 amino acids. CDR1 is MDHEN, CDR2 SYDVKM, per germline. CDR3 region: CASRRDRVAGNTIYF. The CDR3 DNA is TGTGCCAGCAGGCGAGACAGGGTGGCTGGAAACACCATATATTTT.

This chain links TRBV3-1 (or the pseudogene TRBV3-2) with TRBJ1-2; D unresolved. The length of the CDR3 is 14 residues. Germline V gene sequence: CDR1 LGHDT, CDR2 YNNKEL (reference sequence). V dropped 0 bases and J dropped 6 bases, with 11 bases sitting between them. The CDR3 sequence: CASSQDVVTDGYTF. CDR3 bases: TGTGCCAGCAGCCAAGATGTAGTGACCGATGGCTACACCTTC.